This T cell receptor beta chain was documented in a study of PD-L1 blockade in urothelial cancer. Only in-frame clones appear in the TCRdb table, and some are missing; sequencing was by immunoSEQ multiplex PCR. The table lists under 55,000 clones, 80% to 90% of them singletons, with over 3% in the top ten. The CDR3 consists of 16 residues. Trimming removed 0 bases from V and 5 bases from J, with 17 bases in between. CDR1 SGDLS and CDR2 YYNGEE come from the germline V gene. Time point meaning: pretreatment peripheral blood. The material was PBMCs, obtained around atezolizumab (anti-PD-L1) treatment. The V gene is TRBV9, the J gene TRBJ2-5; tentative D call: TRBD2 (7 bases). This TCR derives from a man aged 70-80 years with urothelial cancer. CDR3 in amino acids: CASSVGGGPYSETQYF. The DNA for the CDR3 is TGTGCCAGCAGCGTAGGGGGGGGGCCATATTCGGAGACCCAGTACTTC.